This T cell receptor beta chain was captured by sequencing in a study of T cell repertoires in cytomegalovirus infection. Looking at the study overall: CMV epitopes in the study were HLA-C-restricted (recently identified) and HLA-B-restricted (well studied). Shared public TCR beta signatures pointed to both CMV infection and a matching HLA type.

As concerns this clonotype: Antigen specificity is unknown.

TCRdb reanalysed the reads using MiXCR and keeps one entry per CDR3 protein. Found here are hundreds of thousands of distinct CDR3 sequences, about 33% of them singletons; the top ten hold 18%. Germline V CDR1 and CDR2: MDHEN, SYDVKM. The CDR3 has 14 amino acids. Trimming stripped 4 bases from V and 7 bases from J, with 14 bases between. The study, taken as a whole, reports: Cumulative frequency of public TCR beta families picked out carriers of CMV plus the relevant HLA. Dominating the ex vivo response were HLA-C-restricted CMV-specific TCR beta clonotypes.

Sequenced material: cultured PBMCs, taken from culture after CMV antigen stimulation. This sequence joins TRBV28 and TRBJ2-1, with unresolved D. This receptor was obtained from a human donor in good health (CMV status not recorded). Some clones in this sample may be carry-over from other donors' samples. This CDR3 is CASSSVGRWNEQFF. CDR3 DNA: TGTGCCAGCAGTTCCGTTGGAAGATGGAATGAGCAGTTCTTC.